The TCR beta chain described here comes from a study of cytomegalovirus exposure and HLA in healthy donors. The CDR3 is made up of 14 amino acids. Trimming cost V 0 bases and J 3 bases, with 6 bases left between them. The germline gives CDR1 MNHNY, CDR2 SVGAGI (reference sequence). With respect to this clone: Antigen specificity is unknown.

Broader study findings: Rare sequences made up most TCRs, while some public TCRs were found in many donors. In vitro assays verified that three CMV-associated chains recognized CMV antigens specifically.

Assay: immunoSEQ multiplex PCR; the TCRdb copy retains only in-frame clones and omits some. The table records a few hundred thousand clones, roughly 89% of them present only once. It was the roughly 110-subject validation cohort, separate from the approximately 700-subject first cohort, to which the donors belonged. This sequence originates from a woman aged 18-29 years in good health and CMV-seronegative. Sequenced: PBMCs. The gene calls are TRBV6-6 and TRBJ2-1, with D hard to call. The CDR3 DNA reads as TGTGCCAGCAGTTACTCCGCGGACTACAATGAGCAGTTCTTC. Amino acid sequence: CASSYSADYNEQFF.